This TCR beta chain was obtained from a study of cytomegalovirus exposure and HLA in healthy donors. Study conclusions and caveats: A cluster of highly shared sequence variants was likely a sequencing artifact. At a 0.05 false discovery rate, a later analysis found roughly 17,000 TCR beta sequences to be associated with HLA alleles. HLA-A and HLA-B allele assignments for most subjects were reportedly predicted accurately using TCR beta sequences.

The count of this clone is one. The antigen remains unidentified. Among the donors, all were healthy bone marrow donors. Primers: 60 Vbeta forward and 13 Jbeta reverse. Sequenced by immunoSEQ multiplex PCR; TCRdb stores in-frame clones only, minus some. The sample records nearly 110,000 clones, roughly 82% being singletons. The sequencing sample was made of PBMCs. The clonotype comes from a woman aged 50 to 65 in good health and CMV-seropositive.

The CDR3 sequence is CASSFRGGNEETQYF. CDR3 coding DNA: TGTGCCAGCAGTTTCAGGGGAGGGAATGAAGAGACCCAGTACTTC. V gene TRBV7-3 combines with J gene TRBJ2-5, with D tentatively TRBD2 (7 bases). This CDR3 has 15 residues. Germline CDR1 SGHTA, CDR2 FQGTGA. V lost 6 bases, J lost 3 bases, and 17 bases lay in between.